The T cell receptor (beta chain) described here comes from a study of STAT5B mutations in CD4+ large granular lymphocyte leukemia. Study-wide results and limits: Top patient clones used TRBV06 genes more often: 8/27 versus 2/35 in controls.

CD4+ T-LGLL patients came from Padova, Helsinki and Shinshu hematology units. From germline, CDR1 is SEHNR and CDR2 FQNEAQ (reference sequence). The ends were cut back, 0 bases at V and 5 bases at J, with 11 bases in the middle. CDR3 size: 14 residues. Original data processing: Lowest detectable productive clonotype frequency was 2.59 x 10-5. Assay used: immunoSEQ multiplex PCR; TCRdb lists only in-frame clones, some missing. V, J and clone size reflect that table, while D and trimming were determined from the DNA. The sample yields around 9,000 clones, 70% to 85% seen once. This clone occurred a few times. The antigen remains undetermined.

This TCR came from a man aged 60 to 75 with CD4+ T-cell large granular lymphocyte leukemia. Sequenced material: PBMCs. The chain carries TRBV7-9 and TRBJ2-7; D is perhaps TRBD1 or TRBD2 (5 bases each). This CDR3 is CASSLAGGGDEQYF. The DNA of the CDR3 is TGTGCCAGCAGCTTAGCGGGTGGGGGAGACGAGCAGTACTTC.